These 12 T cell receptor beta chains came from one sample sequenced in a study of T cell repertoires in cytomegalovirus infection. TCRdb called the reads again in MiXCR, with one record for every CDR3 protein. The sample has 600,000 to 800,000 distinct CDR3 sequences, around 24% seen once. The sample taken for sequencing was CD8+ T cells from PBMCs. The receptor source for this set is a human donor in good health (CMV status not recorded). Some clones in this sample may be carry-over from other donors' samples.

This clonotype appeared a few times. In DNA form, the CDR3 reads TGCAGTGCTACGAGCCTAGACACCGGGGAGCTGTTTTTT. Its translation: CSATSLDTGELFF. V gene TRBV20-1 combines with J gene TRBJ2-2; D unclear. Deletions cut 4 bases from V and 3 bases from J, with 9 bases between. The germline gives CDR1 DFQATT, CDR2 SNEGSKA (reference sequence). CDR3 length: 13 amino acids.

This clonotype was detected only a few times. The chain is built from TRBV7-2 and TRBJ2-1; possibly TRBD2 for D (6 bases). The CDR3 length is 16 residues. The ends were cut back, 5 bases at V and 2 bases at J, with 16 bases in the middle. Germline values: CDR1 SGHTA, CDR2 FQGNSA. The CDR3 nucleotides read TGTGCCAGCAGCCCAAGCTCGGGGGACCCCTACAATGAGCAGTTCTTC. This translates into CASSPSSGDPYNEQFF.

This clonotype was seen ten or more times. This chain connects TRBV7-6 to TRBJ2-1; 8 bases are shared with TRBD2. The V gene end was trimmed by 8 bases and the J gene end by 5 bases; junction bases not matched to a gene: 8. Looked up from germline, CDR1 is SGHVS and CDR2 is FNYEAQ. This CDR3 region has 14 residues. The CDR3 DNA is TGTGCCAGCCAGGGCGGGGGGTACAACAATGAGCAGTTCTTC. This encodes CASQGGGYNNEQFF.

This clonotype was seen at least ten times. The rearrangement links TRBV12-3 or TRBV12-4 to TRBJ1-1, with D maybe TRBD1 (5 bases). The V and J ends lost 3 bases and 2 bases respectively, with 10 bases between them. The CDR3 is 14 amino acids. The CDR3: CASSFSTVNTEAFF. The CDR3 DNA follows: TGTGCCAGCAGTTTTTCGACAGTTAACACTGAAGCTTTCTTT.

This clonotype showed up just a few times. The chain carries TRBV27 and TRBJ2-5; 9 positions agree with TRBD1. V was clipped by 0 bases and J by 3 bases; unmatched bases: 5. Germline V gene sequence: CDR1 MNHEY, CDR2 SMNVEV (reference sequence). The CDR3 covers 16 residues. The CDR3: CASSLSMDRGEETQYF. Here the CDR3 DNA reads TGTGCCAGCAGTTTATCGATGGACAGGGGTGAAGAGACCCAGTACTTC.

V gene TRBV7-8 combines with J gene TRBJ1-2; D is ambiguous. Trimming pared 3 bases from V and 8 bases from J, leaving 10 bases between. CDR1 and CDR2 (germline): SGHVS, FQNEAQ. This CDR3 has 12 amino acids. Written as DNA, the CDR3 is TGTGCCAGCAGCTTGAAATACCGGGGCTACACCTTC. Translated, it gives CASSLKYRGYTF.

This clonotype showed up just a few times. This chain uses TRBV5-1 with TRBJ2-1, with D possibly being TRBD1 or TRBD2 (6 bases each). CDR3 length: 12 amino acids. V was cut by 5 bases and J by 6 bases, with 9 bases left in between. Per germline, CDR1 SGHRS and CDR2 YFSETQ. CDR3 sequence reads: CASSGGPNEQFF. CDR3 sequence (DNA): TGCGCCAGCAGTGGGGGGCCCAATGAGCAGTTCTTC.

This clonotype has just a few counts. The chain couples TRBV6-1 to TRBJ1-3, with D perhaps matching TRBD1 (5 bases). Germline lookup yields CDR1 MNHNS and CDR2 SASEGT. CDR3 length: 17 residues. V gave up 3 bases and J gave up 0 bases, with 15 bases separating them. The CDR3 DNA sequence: TGTGCCAGCAGTGAGGGGCTCCTACCAAGCTCTGGAAACACCATATATTTT. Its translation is CASSEGLLPSSGNTIYF.

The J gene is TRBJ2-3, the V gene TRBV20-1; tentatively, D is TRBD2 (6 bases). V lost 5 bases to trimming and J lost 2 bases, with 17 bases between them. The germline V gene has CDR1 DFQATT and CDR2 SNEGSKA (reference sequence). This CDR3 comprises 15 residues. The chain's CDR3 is CSAPTRRGPTDTQYF. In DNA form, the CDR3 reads TGCAGTGCTCCGACCAGGAGGGGTCCCACAGATACGCAGTATTTT.

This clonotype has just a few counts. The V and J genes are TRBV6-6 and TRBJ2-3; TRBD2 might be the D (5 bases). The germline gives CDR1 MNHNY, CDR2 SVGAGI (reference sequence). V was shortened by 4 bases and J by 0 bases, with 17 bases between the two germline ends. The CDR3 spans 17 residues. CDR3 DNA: TGTGCCAGCAGTTCCAAGGACGGGGATTCTAGCACAGATACGCAGTATTTT. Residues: CASSSKDGDSSTDTQYF.

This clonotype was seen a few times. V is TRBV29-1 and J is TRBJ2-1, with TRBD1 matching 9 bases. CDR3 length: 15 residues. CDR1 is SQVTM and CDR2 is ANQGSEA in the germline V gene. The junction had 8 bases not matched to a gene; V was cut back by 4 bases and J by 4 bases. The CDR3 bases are TGCAGCGTTGGGCGGTCTGGACAGGGGTACAATGAGCAGTTCTTC. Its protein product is CSVGRSGQGYNEQFF.

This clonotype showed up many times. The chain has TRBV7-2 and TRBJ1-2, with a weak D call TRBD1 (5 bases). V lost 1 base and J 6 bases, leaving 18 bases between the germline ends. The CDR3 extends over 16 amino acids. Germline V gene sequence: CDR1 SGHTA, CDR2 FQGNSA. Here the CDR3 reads CASSLGTSQLGDGYTF. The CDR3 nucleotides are TGTGCCAGCAGCTTAGGGACATCTCAACTAGGGGATGGCTACACCTTC.